This TCR beta chain stems from a study of CD8 T cells in ankylosing spondylitis. Whole-study findings and limits: It was reported that disease-linked clones were significantly enriched in matched ankylosing spondylitis synovial fluid. What seemed typical of ankylosing spondylitis blood was a TCR beta motif built from about 8 highly homologous variants.

In the case of this clonotype: The antigen remains unidentified. This could be a read error, since a much larger clone is one nucleotide away.

A single record per CDR3 protein comes from TCRdb applying MiXCR to the 5' RACE reads. Of about 240,000 distinct CDR3 sequences listed, roughly 8.6% were seen once; the top ten hold nearly 7%. The sequenced material came from blood, either unsorted or a sorted T cell fraction (not recorded which). The receptor was derived from a male donor with ankylosing spondylitis or in good health (not recorded which).

CDR3 region: CAVGLSNTEELFF. The CDR3 bases are TGTGCCGTGGGACTATCGAACACCGAGGAGCTGTTTTTT. V usage is TRBV6-2 or TRBV6-3 and J usage is TRBJ2-2; TRBD2 matches 7 bases. There are 13 residues in the CDR3. The germline V gene has CDR1 MNHEY and CDR2 SVGEGT.